This TCR beta chain derives from a study of Ad26.COV2.S vaccination and SARS-CoV-2 variants. Clones were read by immunoSEQ multiplex PCR, and TCRdb kept only the in-frame ones, dropping some. The table has 300,000 to 400,000 clones, around 81% seen once. Regarding treatment: some 20 received Ad26.COV2.S at low or high dose, single or two shots; roughly five received placebo; per-sample allocation not given. Repertoires come from day 63 after the first vaccine or placebo injection. CDR3 length equals 15 residues. Trimming removed 8 bases from V and 3 bases from J, with 18 bases in between. CDR1 is MNHEY, CDR2 SVGAGI, per germline.

The genes are TRBV6-5 and TRBJ2-3; D is possibly TRBD1 (5 bases). The clonotype originates from a person aged 18-60 years who received the Ad26.COV2.S COVID-19 vaccine or a placebo. Material: peripheral blood, obtained in a trial of Ad26.COV2.S vaccine versus placebo. CDR3 sequence: CASSPSRVRTDTQYF. In DNA form, the CDR3 reads TGTGCCAGCTCCCCCAGCAGGGTAAGAACAGATACGCAGTATTTT.